This TCR beta chain was obtained from a study of blood T cell repertoires in COVID-19. About the research overall: COVID-19 samples from acute and convalescent phases originated in the United States, Italy and Spain. Sources were T cells, B-cell-depleted T cells, or PBMCs; the material itself was cDNA or gDNA.

Authors' analysis steps: Nucleated cell counts were estimated from reference gene primer amplification. The table came from immunoSEQ multiplex PCR; TCRdb's copy has only in-frame clones and leaves some out. V and J calls and clone size are given by that table; D and trimming were obtained from the DNA. The sample shows 150,000 to 180,000 clones, roughly 80% of them seen only once. V gave up 5 bases and J gave up 4 bases; unmatched junction bases: 8. Germline values: CDR1 SGHAT, CDR2 FQNNGV. The CDR3 is 15 residues long. The source material was peripheral blood. This clonotype originated in a woman aged 55-70 years with acute or convalescent COVID-19. The rearrangement links TRBV11-2 to TRBJ1-3; TRBD1 agrees at 7 bases. The CDR3 DNA reads TGTGCCAGCAGCCCTCCGGGACAGTACGGAAACACCATATATTTT. Its translation is CASSPPGQYGNTIYF.